This T cell receptor beta chain was recorded in a study of early T cells in non-severe SARS-CoV-2 infection. Across the whole study: The authors sequenced bulk RNA from unsorted whole blood, leaving chains unpaired.

cDNA molecules, individually, were tagged with unique molecular identifiers. Using its own MiXCR run on the 5' RACE reads, TCRdb lists one record per CDR3 protein. The sample includes approximately 58,000 distinct CDR3 sequences, around 12% of them seen just once. The CDR3 is made up of 13 amino acids. Trimming cost V 7 bases and J 7 bases; bases outside gene matches: 5. Germline CDR1 is MNHNS and CDR2 is SASEGT. Sequencing used whole blood, obtained at baseline. This TCR came from an adult who was a healthcare worker with PCR-confirmed SARS-CoV-2 infection or an uninfected control (not recorded which). The chain is built from TRBV6-1 and TRBJ1-5; 9 bases fit TRBD1. The DNA for the CDR3 is TGTGCCAGCACCGGGACAGGGAACCAGCCCCAGCATTTT. It specifies CASTGTGNQPQHF.